Listed here is a single T cell receptor beta chain. Its matching antigen is unknown. Every TCR library consumed approximately 3,500 ng of total RNA. Eight separate reactions per sample served to make cDNA. TCRdb reprocessed the 5' RACE reads and keeps a single row for each CDR3 protein, giving no DNA. This sample contains a few hundred thousand distinct CDR3 sequences. The data derive from a study of monozygotic twins with inflammatory bowel disease. The study, taken as a whole, reports: The results supported no single strong signal or clonotype associated with IBD.

The V gene's germline CDR1 is SGHTA and CDR2 FQGNSA. The CDR3 totals 14 residues. The TCR was taken from a human donor with ulcerative colitis or Crohn's disease, or a healthy co-twin of an affected twin (not recorded which). Sequenced sample: blood. This chain joins TRBV7-2 and TRBJ2-1; without DNA, the TCRdb call of TRBD2 cannot be checked. CDR3 sequence reads: CATAGTSGYNEQFF.